This paragraph reports one T cell receptor (beta chain). The antigen is unknown. These data originate in a study of blood T cells in healthy people across ages. General study results and limits: Estimated diversity, derived from one million T cells, was regarded as an underestimate. Expanded clonotype changes were possibly confounded by unknown donor CMV status. Strong correlation was found linking TCR beta diversity to naive T cell percentage.

Using a J-beta primer mix together with a sample-barcoded 5' primer, a second PCR was run for roughly 6 to 11 cycles. Each CDR3 protein is one row after TCRdb ran MiXCR on the 5' RACE reads. The sample records 1,800,000 or so distinct CDR3 sequences, around 40% being singletons. The source of this sequence is a human donor in good health. Sequencing was done on a sample of blood.

The CDR3 is CASSHQGNTGELFF. The CDR3 nucleotides read TGTGCCAGCAGTCACCAGGGGAACACCGGGGAGCTGTTTTTT. The chain couples TRBV6-5 to TRBJ2-2; TRBD1 is a possible D gene (5 bases). Germline CDR1 is MNHEY and CDR2 is SVGAGI. V was clipped by 5 bases and J by 1 base, with 8 bases between them. This CDR3 has 14 residues.